This entry concerns a single T cell receptor beta chain. The method was immunoSEQ multiplex PCR; TCRdb's version includes in-frame clones alone and lacks a portion of them. The sample lists 35,000 to 40,000 clones; roughly 71% were seen once. The germline V and J ends were trimmed by 5 bases and 2 bases, with 12 bases remaining between them. This CDR3 spans 14 amino acids. The V gene's germline CDR1 is SGHTA and CDR2 FQGNSA. Each case's diagnosis was confirmed by two pathologists on H&E. The data derive from a study of immune evolution from preneoplasia to lung adenocarcinoma. Across the study: HLA loss of heterozygosity: 5.5% to 8.5% AIS, under 19% MIA, about 30% ADC, none AAH.

The receptor comes from a person between 55 and 69 years old with lung adenocarcinoma. What was sequenced was FFPE invasive lung adenocarcinoma tissue. The rearrangement uses TRBV7-2 and TRBJ1-2; D uncertain. The CDR3 DNA follows: TGTGCCAGCAGCCCCCTGACGGCAAACTATGGCTACACCTTC. Translation: CASSPLTANYGYTF.